The sequence of this TCR beta chain was determined in a study of cytomegalovirus exposure and HLA in healthy donors. Across the whole study: Previous work identified 117 million unique TCR beta sequences from approximately 190 million T cells. Findings and limits, study-wide: Clonal expansion was found to be greater in HLA-associated TCR beta chains than in equally common others in a later analysis.

As concerns this clone: Its antigen is unidentified.

CDR1 is GTSNPN, CDR2 SVGIG, per germline (reference sequence). J gave up 2 bases and V 8 bases, and 14 bases lay outside the gene matches. This CDR3 region has 17 residues. Primers: 60 Vbeta forward and 13 Jbeta reverse. Here immunoSEQ multiplex PCR was the method, and the copy in TCRdb shows in-frame clones only, minus some. The sample lists about 59,000 clones, over 60% occurring once. V gene TRBV30 combines with J gene TRBJ2-3; TRBD2 aligns across 12 bases. Specimen: PBMCs. This receptor was obtained from a man aged 25-40 years in good health and CMV-seropositive. CDR3 region: CAGAFSSGGGFTDTQYF. The CDR3 nucleotides read TGTGCCGGGGCCTTCTCTAGCGGGGGGGGATTCACAGATACGCAGTATTTT.